This T cell receptor (beta chain) was sequenced for a study of OX40 agonist ivuxolimab in advanced cancers. Study-wide context: The treatment was a fully human IgG2 OX40 agonist, ivuxolimab. Points from the study as a whole: The expanded peripheral T cells' antigen specificity was not determined. At 0.1 to 3.0 mg/kg, clonal expansion of CD4+ and CD8+ blood T cells had occurred by week 6.

In regard to this clone: Its specificity is not known.

The CDR3 has 16 residues. V was pared by 0 bases and J by 2 bases, with 11 bases between. Germline V gene lookup returns CDR1 LGHNA and CDR2 YSLEER. Samples of blood were obtained at baseline, on cycle 4 day 1, and on cycle 7 day 1. Measured with immunoSEQ multiplex PCR; TCRdb has only the in-frame clones, and not every one. The data hold fewer than 85,000 clones, with more than 75% observed a single time. This chain connects TRBV4-3 to TRBJ1-5; D remains unclear. This material consisted of CD4+ or CD8+ T cells sorted from blood, taken in a trial of the OX40 agonist ivuxolimab. This sequence originates from an adult with an advanced solid tumor such as melanoma, head and neck, liver or kidney cancer. The CDR3 here is CASSQDGKGGNQPQHF. CDR3 nucleotide sequence: TGCGCCAGCAGCCAAGATGGCAAGGGCGGCAATCAGCCCCAGCATTTT.